This TCR beta chain was sequenced during a study of T-cell reconstitution after alpha-beta-depleted transplantation in children. Study-level points and caveats: T-cell numbers and diversity one year post-transplant derived largely from freshly generated T cells. Reported findings indicate that, about two months after transplant, alpha-beta T cells came from several hundred expanded clones, which were derived from non-depleted graft cells. Recipient T cells and thymic progenitors that survived were the source of the high TCRbeta diversity seen at day 60 in some patients.

J lost 9 bases, V lost 5 bases, and 15 bases had no gene match. The V gene's germline CDR1 is SGHTA and CDR2 FQGTGA. This CDR3 has 16 residues. A library of TCRbeta sequences, prepared with unique molecular identifiers, was generated. A single record per CDR3 protein comes from TCRdb applying MiXCR to the PCR reads. The sample has about 210,000 distinct CDR3 sequences, about a sixth seen once. Turning to this clonotype: The antigen is unknown.

The chain links TRBV7-3 to TRBJ2-3, with TRBD1 matching over 9 bases. Sequenced material: PBMCs, mostly from graft donor cells, taken 360 days after TCRalphabeta/CD19-depleted stem cell transplant. This clonotype was sampled from a male patient between 2 and 15 years old who had a stem cell transplant for acute lymphoblastic leukemia, so the T cells may come from the graft donor. CDR3 DNA: TGTGCCAGCAGCCTAAATGGGCTGGGACAGGGAAACACGCAGTATTTT. Translation: CASSLNGLGQGNTQYF.